Sequencing of this T cell receptor (beta chain) was carried out in a study of blood T cells in healthy people across ages. Overall study findings and caveats: Across the age range, TCR beta diversity per million T cells fell in a roughly linear way. Estimates based on one million T cells were treated as lower bounds.

This clonotype was found a few times. What it binds is unknown. V shed 5 bases and J shed 6 bases, with 20 bases lying between them. The CDR3 totals 16 residues. In germline, CDR1 is SGHAT, CDR2 FQNNGV. The use of a sample-barcoded 5' primer and a J-beta primer mix characterized a second PCR of about 7 to 12 cycles. Each CDR3 protein gets one entry after TCRdb re-called the 5' RACE reads with MiXCR. The repertoire has around 1.5 million distinct CDR3 sequences, around 55% of them found once; the top ten carry 6.5% to 8.5%. The receptor was derived from a man aged 18 to 29 in good health. The genes are TRBV11-2 and TRBJ2-1; D possibly uses TRBD1 or TRBD2 (5 bases each). The sequenced sample consisted of blood. The CDR3 DNA reads TGTGCCAGCAGCCGCAGGGCAGGGAGTCGGGTCAATGAGCAGTTCTTC. Amino acids: CASSRRAGSRVNEQFF.